This T cell receptor (beta chain) was recorded in a study of human T cells and chemical hapten exposure. Study observations and caveats: Having alopecia, the donors may differ immunologically from healthy people. Correlating positively with patch test score were the PT1 expanded TCR counts.

With respect to this clonotype: Its specificity is not known.

Regarding time point: patch test 1, 2 weeks after DPC sensitization. Treatment denoted: therapeutic diphenylcyclopropenone sensitization with weekly scalp DPC. The V and J ends lost 4 bases and 6 bases respectively, with 14 bases between them. Per germline, CDR1 SEHNR and CDR2 FQNEAQ (reference sequence). The length of the CDR3 is 14 residues. Library preparation tagged each individual cDNA molecule with a unique molecular identifier. TCRdb independently ran MiXCR on the RACE reads; one entry per CDR3 protein. The table has 80,000 to 100,000 distinct CDR3 sequences, around an eighth seen once. This sequence joins TRBV7-9 and TRBJ2-3, with a weak D call TRBD1 (6 bases). This TCR was recovered from a woman in her 40s with alopecia areata. Some clones in this sample may be carry-over from other donors' samples. Here the sequenced sample was whole blood, taken in connection with sensitization to the hapten diphenylcyclopropenone (DPC). The CDR3 loop is CASSWPDRSDTQYF. The CDR3 DNA sequence: TGTGCCAGCAGCTGGCCCGACAGGAGTGATACGCAGTATTTT.